This TCR beta chain came from a study of T-cell reconstitution after alpha-beta-depleted transplantation in children. Researchers prepared the TCRbeta library using unique molecular identifiers, the study reports. From the PCR reads, TCRdb called clonotypes with MiXCR, one entry per CDR3 protein. Altogether about 610,000 distinct CDR3 sequences are present, about 10% being singletons, with the ten largest covering about 4.3%. V gave up 0 bases and J gave up 4 bases, with 9 bases separating them. The CDR3 runs 14 residues. Germline loops: CDR1 LNHNV, CDR2 YYDKDF (reference sequence). This clonotype has a count of ten or more.

The clonotype was recovered from a human donor who donated a stem cell graft to a child with acute myeloid leukemia. The V call is TRBV15, the J call TRBJ1-1, with D unclear. The specimen comprised PBMCs from the stem cell graft donor, sampled from the stem cell graft. The CDR3 region has the DNA TGTGCCACCAGCAGAGAACGGGGAGGCACTGAAGCTTTCTTT. It specifies CATSRERGGTEAFF.